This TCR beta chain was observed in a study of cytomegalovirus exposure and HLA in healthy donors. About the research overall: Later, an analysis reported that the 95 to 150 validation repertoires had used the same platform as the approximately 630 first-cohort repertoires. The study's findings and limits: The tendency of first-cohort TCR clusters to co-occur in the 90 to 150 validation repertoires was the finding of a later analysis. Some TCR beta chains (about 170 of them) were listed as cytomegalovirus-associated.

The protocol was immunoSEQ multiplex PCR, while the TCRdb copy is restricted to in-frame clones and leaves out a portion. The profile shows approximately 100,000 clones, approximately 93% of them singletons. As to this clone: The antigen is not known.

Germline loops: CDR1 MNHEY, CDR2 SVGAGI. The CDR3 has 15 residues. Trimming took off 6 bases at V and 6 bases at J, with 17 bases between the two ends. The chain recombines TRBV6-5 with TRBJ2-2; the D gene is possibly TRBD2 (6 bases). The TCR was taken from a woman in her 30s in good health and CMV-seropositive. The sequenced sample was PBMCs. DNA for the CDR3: TGTGCCAGCAGACTGAGGGCTAGCGCGGCCGGGGAGCTGTTTTTT. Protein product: CASRLRASAAGELFF.